This entry is about one T cell receptor (beta chain). The data derive from a study of circulating and synovial CD4+ cells in juvenile arthritis. Only in-frame clones appear in the TCRdb table, and some are missing; sequencing was by immunoSEQ multiplex PCR. The sample lists about 32,000 clones, roughly 93% occurring once. The CDR3 has 13 amino acids. Looked up from germline, CDR1 is MNHEY and CDR2 is SVGAGI. V dropped 7 bases and J dropped 0 bases, with 9 bases sitting between them. Sequencing was done on a sample of CD4+ T cells from blood. The clonotype was recovered from a human donor with juvenile idiopathic arthritis. The V gene is TRBV6-5, the J gene TRBJ1-2; no clear D. The CDR3 loop is CASTSPANYGYTF. CDR3 bases: TGTGCCAGCACCTCCCCAGCTAACTATGGCTACACCTTC.